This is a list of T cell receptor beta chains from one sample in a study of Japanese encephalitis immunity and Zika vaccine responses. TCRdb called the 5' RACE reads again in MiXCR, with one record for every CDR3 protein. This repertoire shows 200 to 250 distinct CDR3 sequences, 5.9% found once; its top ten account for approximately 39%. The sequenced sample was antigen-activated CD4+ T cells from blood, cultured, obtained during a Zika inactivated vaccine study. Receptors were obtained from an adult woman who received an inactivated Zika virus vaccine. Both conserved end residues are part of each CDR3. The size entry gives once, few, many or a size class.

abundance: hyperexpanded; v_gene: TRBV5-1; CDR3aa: CASSPGDGLNTEAFF
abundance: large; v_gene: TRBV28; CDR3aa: CASRLQPNTEAFF
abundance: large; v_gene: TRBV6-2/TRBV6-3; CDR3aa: CASGDSYEQYF
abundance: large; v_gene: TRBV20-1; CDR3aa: CSARDGQSSGANVLTF
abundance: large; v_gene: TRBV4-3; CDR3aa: CASSGYSGSSYNEQFF
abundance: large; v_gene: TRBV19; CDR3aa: CASSNRDYGYTF
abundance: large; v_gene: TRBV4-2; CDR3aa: CASSPEPGLVNNEQFF
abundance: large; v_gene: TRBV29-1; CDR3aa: CSVEQGENYGYTF
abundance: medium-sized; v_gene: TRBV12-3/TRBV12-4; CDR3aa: CASSRHLGTAGAPDTQYF
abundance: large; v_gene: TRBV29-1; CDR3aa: CSVLKDRGAADTQYF
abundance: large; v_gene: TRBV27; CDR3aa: CASSFLNGGHFQRVQYF
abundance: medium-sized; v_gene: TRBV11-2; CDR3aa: CASSALVDTQYF